This T cell receptor beta chain was obtained from a study of blood T cell repertoires in COVID-19. For this clone: This sample also contains other DNA sequences that code for the same CDR3.

Looked up from germline, CDR1 is KGHSH and CDR2 is LQKENI. The CDR3 is 11 residues long. V was cut by 3 bases and J by 6 bases, with 4 bases left in between. Authors' data handling: Amplification from reference gene primers served as the basis for estimated nucleated cell counts. Profiled with immunoSEQ multiplex PCR; TCRdb holds only in-frame clones, not every one. The D gene and trimming were derived from the DNA, and the V and J assignments and clone size from that table. Among over 200,000 clones, approximately 87% were seen once, and the ten largest hold 3% to 3.5%. The sequence was collected from a woman between 50 and 59 years old in a cohort exposed to, infected with or recovered from COVID-19 (not recorded which). The chain is built from TRBV18 and TRBJ2-3; D remains unclear. The sample comprised PBMCs or T cells enriched from blood (not recorded which). CDR3 residues: CASSPSDTQYF. The CDR3 DNA is TGTGCCAGCTCACCGTCTGATACGCAGTATTTT.